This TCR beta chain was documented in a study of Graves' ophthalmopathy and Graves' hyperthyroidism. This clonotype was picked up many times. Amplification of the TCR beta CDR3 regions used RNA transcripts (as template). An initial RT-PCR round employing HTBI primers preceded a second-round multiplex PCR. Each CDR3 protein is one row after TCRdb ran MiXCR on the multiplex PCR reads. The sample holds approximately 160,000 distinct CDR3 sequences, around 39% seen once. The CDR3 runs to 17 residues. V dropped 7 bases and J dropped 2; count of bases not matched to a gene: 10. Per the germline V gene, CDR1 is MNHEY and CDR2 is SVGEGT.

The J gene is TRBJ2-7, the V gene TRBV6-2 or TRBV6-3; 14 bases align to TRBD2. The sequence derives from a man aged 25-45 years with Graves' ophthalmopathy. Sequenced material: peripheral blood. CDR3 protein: CASNPGLAGATTYEQYF. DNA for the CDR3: TGTGCCAGCAACCCGGGACTAGCGGGAGCAACCACCTACGAGCAGTACTTC.